This TCR beta chain was observed in a study of human T cells and chemical hapten exposure. Study information: Across samples, TCR yields varied, mostly owing to small differences in pooled library volumes. Whole-study findings and limits: High-frequency TCRs, those above 1 in 1000, stayed the same after DPC sensitization.

About this clonotype: Its cognate antigen is unknown.

CDR1 and CDR2 (germline): SGHRS, YFSETQ. This CDR3 is 14 amino acids long. Unmatched junction bases numbered 8, after V lost 4 bases and J lost 6 bases. Time point: healthy volunteer bleed at 2 weeks. Whole blood that had not been fractionated was the source of extracted total RNA. Separate cDNA molecules received unique molecular identifiers, which the library attached to them. In TCRdb, the RACE reads were re-called with MiXCR into one record per CDR3 protein. The data show roughly 100,000 distinct CDR3 sequences, about 8.8% seen once. Specimen: whole blood. This chain uses TRBV5-1 with TRBJ2-7; 9 nucleotides agree with TRBD1. This TCR came from a female donor in good health. Some clones in this sample may be carry-over from other donors' samples. CDR3 sequence (DNA): TGCGCCAGCAGCAACCTGGACAGGGGAACCGAGCAGTACTTC. Its protein product is CASSNLDRGTEQYF.